These 10 T cell receptor beta chains share one sample of origin, sequenced in a study of early stage breast cancer tumors. The data were produced by immunoSEQ multiplex PCR, yet TCRdb's version contains in-frame clones alone and is incomplete. The sample includes around 78,000 clones, around 80% of them seen just once. Sequenced material: blood. The receptors shown here come from a person between 55 and 69 years old with breast cancer.

This rearrangement joins TRBV5-1 to TRBJ2-1; D tentatively fits TRBD1 or TRBD2 (5 bases each). Germline loops: CDR1 SGHRS, CDR2 YFSETQ. The CDR3 runs 14 residues. The V gene lost 4 bases and the J gene lost 7 bases, with 15 bases spanning the gap. CDR3 residues: CASSLGEGLNEQFF. In DNA form, the CDR3 reads TGCGCCAGCAGCCTGGGCGAGGGGCTAAATGAGCAGTTCTTC. Supplemented by reference TRBV5-1 and TRBJ2-1, the full variable domain reads KAGVTQTPRYLIKTRGQQVTLSCSPISGHRSVSWYQQTPGQGLQFLFEYFSETQRNKGNFPGRFSGRQFSNSRSEMNVSTLELGDSALYLCASSLGEGLNEQFFGPGTRLTVL.

The chain recombines TRBV4-1 with TRBJ2-5; 7 bases match TRBD2. V shed 5 bases, J shed 4 bases, and the junction held 10 bases outside the gene matches. The CDR3 is made up of 15 amino acids. Germline lookup yields CDR1 MGHRA and CDR2 YSYEKL. The DNA for the CDR3 is TGCGCCAGCAGCGTGCTGGGACTAAAAGGAGAGACCCAGTACTTC. It specifies CASSVLGLKGETQYF.

V and J are TRBV10-3 and TRBJ2-7; either TRBD1 or TRBD2 may supply D (5 bases each). Trimming pared 0 bases from V and 5 bases from J, leaving 11 bases between. Per the germline V gene, CDR1 is ENHRY and CDR2 is SYGVKD. The CDR3 extends over 14 amino acids. CDR3 in DNA: TGTGCCATCAGTGAGTCCAGAGGGGTTCACGAGCAGTACTTC. Its protein is CAISESRGVHEQYF.

The chain links TRBV15 to TRBJ1-5; the match to TRBD1 covers 8 bases. The CDR3 runs 16 residues. V lost 0 bases, J lost 4 bases, and 5 bases stayed unmatched. The germline V gene has CDR1 LNHNV and CDR2 YYDKDF (reference sequence). The CDR3 sequence is CATSRDRDRTNQPQHF. CDR3 DNA: TGTGCCACCAGCAGAGATAGGGACAGGACAAATCAGCCCCAGCATTTT.

V usage is TRBV7-8 and J usage is TRBJ2-7; TRBD1 is a possible D gene (5 bases). The CDR3 is 15 amino acids. V shed 9 bases and J shed 1 base, with 19 bases lying between them. Germline-derived CDR1 and CDR2 are SGHVS and FQNEAQ. The DNA of the CDR3 is TGTGCCAGTGCACAGCAGGGCTACGGGTCCTACGAGCAGTACTTC. This encodes CASAQQGYGSYEQYF. Combining the CDR3 with reference TRBV7-8 and TRBJ2-7 gives the whole variable domain GAGVSQSPRYKVAKRGQDVALRCDPISGHVSLFWYQQALGQGPEFLTYFQNEAQLDKSGLPSDRFFAERPEGSVSTLKIQRTQQEDSAVYLCASAQQGYGSYEQYFGPGTRLTVT.

J is TRBJ1-1 and V is TRBV28; D is undetermined. V was cut by 7 bases and J by 7 bases, with 16 bases left in between. CDR1 MDHEN and CDR2 SYDVKM come from the germline V gene. CDR3 length equals 13 residues. CDR3 bases: TGTGCCAGCATTCGGCAGGCCTGGGGTGAAGCTTTCTTT. This gives the protein CASIRQAWGEAFF.

The rearrangement joins TRBV28 to TRBJ2-7; D not certain. The CDR3 loop spans 13 amino acids. The germline V gene encodes CDR1 MDHEN and CDR2 SYDVKM. Trimming took off 3 bases at V and 0 bases at J, with 6 bases between the two ends. CDR3 bases: TGTGCCAGCAGTTTTGTCAGCTCCTACGAGCAGTACTTC. Amino acids: CASSFVSSYEQYF.

This clone has a single count. The rearrangement uses TRBV19 and TRBJ2-5; no clear D. The CDR3 consists of 12 residues. Per the germline V gene, CDR1 is LNHDA and CDR2 is SQIVND (reference sequence). With 6 bases removed from V and 4 bases from J, the gap between germline ends came to 9 bases. CDR3 protein: CASRGWGETQYF. CDR3 coding DNA: TGTGCCAGTAGGGGCTGGGGAGAGACCCAGTACTTC.

The chain couples TRBV6-5 to TRBJ2-3, with a tentative D call TRBD2 (5 bases). The V end lost 4 bases, the J end lost 8 bases, and 10 bases lay between the germline ends. The CDR3 totals 12 residues. Per the germline V gene, CDR1 is MNHEY and CDR2 is SVGAGI. CDR3 in DNA: TGTGCCAGCAGTTTCGAAGGAGGTACGCAGTATTTT. Encoded protein: CASSFEGGTQYF.

The CDR3 loop is CASSFLVEGGIEQFF. The CDR3 DNA is TGTGCCAGCAGCTTTCTCGTAGAAGGGGGGATTGAGCAGTTCTTC. This chain links TRBV5-8 with TRBJ2-1, with D perhaps TRBD1 or TRBD2 (6 bases each). CDR3 length equals 15 residues. V dropped 2 bases and J dropped 9 bases, with 18 bases sitting between them. The V gene's germline CDR1 is SGHTS and CDR2 YDEGEE.